This T cell receptor beta chain was sequenced for a study of T cell responses to AZD1222 COVID-19 vaccine. Comment on this clone: What it recognizes is unknown. This sample also contains other DNA sequences that code for the same CDR3.

Only in-frame clones appear in the TCRdb table, and some are missing; sequencing was by immunoSEQ multiplex PCR. The top ten hold under 1.5% of the sample, which has around 78,000 clones, roughly 90% seen once. Study findings and constraints: Across spike, vaccine-associated CD4 TCRs were found, dominant at 160-218 and 743-854. Rises in breadth and depth of Spike-specific TCRs came after two AZD1222 doses. There were repertoire samples only from the period after the peak T cell response.

Pooled together were second doses at about 4 or about 12 weeks. The CDR3 contains 12 residues. Trimming took off 2 bases at V and 2 bases at J, with 3 bases between the two ends. The V gene's germline CDR1 is SNHLY and CDR2 FYNNEI. The sequencing here drew on peripheral blood, taken 28 days after the second AZD1222 dose. This TCR was recovered from an adult who received the AZD1222 COVID-19 vaccine. This chain uses TRBV2 with TRBJ1-2; D gene unclear. CDR3 DNA sequence: TGTGCCAGCAGTGAATCGAACTATGGCTACACCTTC. Translating it yields CASSESNYGYTF.